One sample yielded the 20 T cell receptor beta chains listed below, sequenced in a study of cytomegalovirus exposure and HLA in healthy donors. 13 Jbeta primers and 60 Vbeta primers were used for the PCR. Assay: immunoSEQ multiplex PCR; the TCRdb copy retains only in-frame clones and omits some. Of 95,000 to 150,000 clones in the sample, 80% were seen once. The sample was PBMCs. These receptors originate from a female donor in good health and CMV-seropositive.

The V call is TRBV2, the J call TRBJ2-5, with TRBD2 matching over 8 bases. Per germline, CDR1 SNHLY and CDR2 FYNNEI. V gave up 2 bases and J gave up 4 bases; unmatched junction bases: 15. The CDR3 consists of 18 residues. This CDR3 is CASSEPGGGRLQRETQYF. Written as DNA, the CDR3 is TGTGCCAGCAGTGAACCGGGCGGGGGGCGTCTTCAGCGAGAGACCCAGTACTTC.

The chain joins TRBV5-1 to TRBJ2-3, with 7 bases fitting TRBD2. Trimming at V came to 0 bases and at J to 4 bases, leaving 2 bases not matched to a gene. CDR1 and CDR2 (germline): SGHRS, YFSETQ. The CDR3 has 14 residues. CDR3 DNA sequence: TGCGCCAGCAGCTTGGCTCTAGCGGCAGATACGCAGTATTTT. It encodes CASSLALAADTQYF.

The CDR3 DNA sequence: TGTGCCTCCGCGGGCGGGGCGGACGGGGCGCAGTATTTT. It yields the protein CASAGGADGAQYF. This chain joins TRBV30 and TRBJ2-3, with D possibly TRBD2 on 6 matching bases. The germline V gene has CDR1 GTSNPN and CDR2 SVGIG (reference sequence). There are 13 residues in the CDR3. The V and J ends lost 7 bases and 10 bases respectively, with 21 bases between them.

This clone was seen a few times. This chain links TRBV6-1 with TRBJ2-5; perhaps TRBD2 as D (7 bases). Trimming took 1 base from V and 2 from J, leaving 14 bases between them. Germline CDR1 reads MNHNS; CDR2 reads SASEGT. The CDR3 runs to 16 residues. The CDR3 coding sequence is TGTGCCAGCAGTGAAGGGGTCGGGGGGCTTCAAGAGACCCAGTACTTC. Encoded protein: CASSEGVGGLQETQYF.

The chain combines TRBV19 with TRBJ2-1; 9 bases match TRBD2. Germline CDR1 LNHDA, CDR2 SQIVND (reference sequence). CDR3 size: 15 residues. With 7 bases clipped from V and 3 bases from J, the junction kept 7 bases outside the gene matches. The CDR3 DNA follows: TGTGCCAGTAAGCGTAGCGGGAGCGGCTACAATGAGCAGTTCTTC. Its protein product is CASKRSGSGYNEQFF.

The gene calls are TRBV4-2 and TRBJ2-6; tentatively, D is TRBD2 (5 bases). V was clipped by 1 base and J by 3 bases, with 10 bases between them. Germline V lookup: CDR1 LGHNA, CDR2 YNFKEQ. CDR3 size: 16 residues. CDR3 amino acids: CASSQAAADGANVLTF. For the CDR3, the DNA is TGTGCCAGCAGCCAAGCAGCGGCGGATGGGGCCAACGTCCTGACTTTC.

The chain couples TRBV7-2 to TRBJ2-7, with 11 nucleotides matching TRBD2. CDR1 and CDR2 from the germline V gene are SGHTA and FQGNSA. V gave up 5 bases and J gave up 2 bases; unmatched junction bases: 5. The CDR3 contains 15 residues. CDR3 DNA sequence: TGTGCCAGCAGCGAGCTAGCGGGGGGAACCTACGAGCAGTACTTC. This gives the protein CASSELAGGTYEQYF. The variable domain in full, completed from reference TRBV7-2 and TRBJ2-7, reads GAGVSQSPSNKVTEKGKDVELRCDPISGHTALYWYRQSLGQGLEFLIYFQGNSAPDKSGLPSDRFSAERTGGSVSTLTIQRTQQEDSAVYLCASSELAGGTYEQYFGPGTRLTVT.

The gene calls are TRBV5-1 and TRBJ1-5; 7 nucleotides agree with TRBD1. This CDR3 is built from 15 residues. V dropped 1 base and J dropped 2; count of bases not matched to a gene: 3. Germline V gene sequence: CDR1 SGHRS, CDR2 YFSETQ. CDR3 nucleotide sequence: TGCGCCAGCAGCTTGACAGGGGCCGGCAATCAGCCCCAGCATTTT. Protein: CASSLTGAGNQPQHF. Complete variable domain (other parts from reference TRBV5-1 and TRBJ1-5): KAGVTQTPRYLIKTRGQQVTLSCSPISGHRSVSWYQQTPGQGLQFLFEYFSETQRNKGNFPGRFSGRQFSNSRSEMNVSTLELGDSALYLCASSLTGAGNQPQHFGDGTRLSIL.

The gene calls are TRBV28 and TRBJ2-3, with 11 bases lining up with TRBD2. The CDR3 is 17 residues long. Germline values: CDR1 MDHEN, CDR2 SYDVKM. The ends lost 1 base at V and 6 bases at J; junction bases unmatched: 9. Written as DNA, the CDR3 is TGTGCCAGCAGTTTATTCCCCTCTAGCGGGGGGTGGGATACGCAGTATTTT. Translated, it gives CASSLFPSSGGWDTQYF. Using reference TRBV28 and TRBJ2-3 for the parts outside the CDR3, the full variable domain is DVKVTQSSRYLVKRTGEKVFLECVQDMDHENMFWYRQDPGLGLRLIYFSYDVKMKEKGDIPEGYSVSREKKERFSLILESASTNQTSMYLCASSLFPSSGGWDTQYFGPGTRLTVL.

This clone showed up just a few times. The chain joins TRBV19 to TRBJ1-5, with 8 bases lining up with TRBD1. J gave up 6 bases and V 3 bases, and 13 bases lay outside the gene matches. Germline CDR1 and CDR2: LNHDA and SQIVND (reference sequence). This CDR3 comprises 17 residues. The CDR3 DNA is TGTGCCAGTAGTATCCCCCGGGGGGACAGGCGAACTCAGCCCCAGCATTTT. Encoded protein: CASSIPRGDRRTQPQHF.

The gene calls are TRBV27 and TRBJ1-4; tentatively, D is TRBD1 (5 bases). Trimming shortened V by 2 bases and J by 6 bases, and 13 bases separated the two germline ends. Germline V CDR1 and CDR2: MNHEY, SMNVEV (reference sequence). The CDR3 covers 15 residues. This chain's CDR3 is CASSLSPWGDEKLFF. DNA of the CDR3: TGTGCCAGCAGTTTAAGCCCGTGGGGGGATGAAAAACTGTTTTTT.

This rearrangement joins TRBV2 to TRBJ1-1; D gene ambiguous. V was cut by 7 bases and J by 1 base, with 10 bases left in between. The CDR3 has 13 amino acids. Germline assignment: CDR1 SNHLY and CDR2 FYNNEI. CDR3 amino acids: CASTAVGNTEAFF. The CDR3 DNA follows: TGTGCCAGCACGGCGGTAGGGAACACTGAAGCTTTCTTT. The full variable domain, its missing parts supplied by reference TRBV2 and TRBJ1-1, is EPEVTQTPSHQVTQMGQEVILRCVPISNHLYFYWYRQILGQKVEFLVSFYNNEISEKSEIFDDQFSVERPDGSNFTLKIRSTKLEDSAMYFCASTAVGNTEAFFGQGTRLTVV.

The V and J genes are TRBV5-1 and TRBJ2-2; D remains unclear. The CDR3 loop spans 13 amino acids. V lost 1 base to trimming and J lost 4 bases, with 5 bases between them. Germline loops: CDR1 SGHRS, CDR2 YFSETQ. DNA for the CDR3: TGCGCCAGCAGCTTGTTATCCACCGGGGAGCTGTTTTTT. Translation gives CASSLLSTGELFF.

The chain is built from TRBV4-1 and TRBJ2-7, with 8 bases lining up with TRBD2. The V segment lost 10 bases and the J segment 4 bases; nucleotides outside the gene matches: 6. Germline V gives CDR1 MGHRA, CDR2 YSYEKL. The CDR3 covers 12 residues. CDR3 in DNA: TGCGCCACTATACGCGGGGGGTACGAGCAGTACTTC. Translation gives CATIRGGYEQYF.

The chain employs TRBV10-1 and TRBJ1-5; 7 bases are a match to TRBD1. This CDR3 comprises 14 residues. CDR1 is WNHNN and CDR2 is SYGVQD in the germline V gene (reference sequence). V shed 5 bases and J 6 bases; nucleotides not matched to a gene: 7. As DNA, the CDR3 is TGCGCCAGCAGTTTTAAGGGGGCAGGTCAGCCCCAGCATTTT. Protein product: CASSFKGAGQPQHF.

The chain uses TRBV5-4 and TRBJ2-1; a weak D match, TRBD1 (5 bases). CDR1 is SGHNT and CDR2 is YYREEE in the germline V gene (reference sequence). The CDR3 spans 14 residues. Trimming cost V 0 bases and J 7 bases, with 11 bases left between them. The CDR3 nucleotides are TGTGCCAGCAGCTTGGAAGCAGGGCGTAATGAGCAGTTCTTC. This encodes CASSLEAGRNEQFF.

The chain combines TRBV11-1 with TRBJ1-1; a weak D match, TRBD1 (6 bases). Trimming shortened V by 5 bases and J by 1 base, and 14 bases separated the two germline ends. The CDR3 extends over 15 amino acids. CDR1 is SGHAT and CDR2 is FQDESV in the germline V gene (reference sequence). The DNA for the CDR3 is TGTGCCAGCAGCCCCCAGGGGCAAGGGAACACTGAAGCTTTCTTT. Its protein product is CASSPQGQGNTEAFF.

The chain carries TRBV13 and TRBJ1-6; a possible D gene is TRBD1 (6 bases). The CDR3 is 15 amino acids. Trimming took 6 bases from V and 6 from J, leaving 15 bases between them. The germline V gene encodes CDR1 PRHDT and CDR2 FYEKMQ (reference sequence). The CDR3 reads CASRYRDRSNSPLHF. CDR3 sequence (DNA): TGTGCCAGCAGATATCGCGACAGGAGTAATTCACCCCTCCACTTT.

This sequence joins TRBV30 and TRBJ1-2; TRBD1 matches at 9 bases. Germline V gene lookup returns CDR1 GTSNPN and CDR2 SVGIG (reference sequence). Unmatched junction bases numbered 11, after V lost 6 bases and J lost 3 bases. This CDR3 region has 15 residues. The CDR3 DNA reads TGTGCCTGCACCGGGACAGGGATCGTCGACTATGGCTACACCTTC. As protein: CACTGTGIVDYGYTF.

In its sample, this clone was seen once. The chain uses TRBV10-1 and TRBJ2-5; 7 positions agree with TRBD2. With V trimmed by 3 bases and J by 6 bases, 7 bases remained unmatched. The CDR3 covers 14 residues. The germline gives CDR1 WNHNN, CDR2 SYGVQD (reference sequence). The CDR3 spells CASSERSGVKTQYF. DNA of the CDR3: TGCGCCAGCAGTGAAAGGAGCGGGGTAAAGACCCAGTACTTC.